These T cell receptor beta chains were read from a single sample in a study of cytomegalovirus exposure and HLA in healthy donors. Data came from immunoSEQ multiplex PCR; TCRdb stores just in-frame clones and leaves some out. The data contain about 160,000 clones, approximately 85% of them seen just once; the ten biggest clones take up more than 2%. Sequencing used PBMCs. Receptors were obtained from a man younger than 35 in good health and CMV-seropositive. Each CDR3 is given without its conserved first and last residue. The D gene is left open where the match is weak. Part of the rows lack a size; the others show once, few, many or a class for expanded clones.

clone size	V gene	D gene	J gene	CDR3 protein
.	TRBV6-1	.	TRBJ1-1	ASSRGVRSEAF
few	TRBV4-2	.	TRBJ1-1	ASSPMKRNTEAF
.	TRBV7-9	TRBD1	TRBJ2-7	ASSSGTASYEQY
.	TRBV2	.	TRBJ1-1	ASSGGGKDTEAF
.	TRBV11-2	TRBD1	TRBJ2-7	ASSPPGQGVTYEQY
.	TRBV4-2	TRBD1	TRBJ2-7	ASSTSPQGAGEQY
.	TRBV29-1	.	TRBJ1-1	SADRHDTEAF
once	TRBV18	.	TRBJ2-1	ASSPPPGQKYNEQF
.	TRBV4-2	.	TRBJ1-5	ASSQDYGTPNQPQH
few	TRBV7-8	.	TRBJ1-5	ASRAQGGSNQPQH
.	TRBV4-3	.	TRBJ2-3	ASSQDWRGGTDTQY
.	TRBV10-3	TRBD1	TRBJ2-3	AIKGQQFTDTQY
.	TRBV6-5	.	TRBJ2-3	ASSYSRARTDTQY
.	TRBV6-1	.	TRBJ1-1	ATRGYTEAF
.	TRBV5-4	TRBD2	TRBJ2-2	ASTPGGPGTGELF
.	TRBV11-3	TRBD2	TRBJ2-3	ASSPGTNWQY
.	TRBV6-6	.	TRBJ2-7	ASSRGYEQY
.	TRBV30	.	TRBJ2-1	AWSVSQGNEQF
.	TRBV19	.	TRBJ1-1	ASSLDSQQAF
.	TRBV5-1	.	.	ASSLDLAYEQY
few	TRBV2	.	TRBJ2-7	ASGTLAYEQY
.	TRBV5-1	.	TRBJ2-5	ASSAQGGVETQY
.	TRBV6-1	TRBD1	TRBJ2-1	ASSEAGGQEYNEQF
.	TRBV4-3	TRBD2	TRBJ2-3	ASSQGTSNTDTQY
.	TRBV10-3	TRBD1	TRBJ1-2	AISGGTGEGYGYT
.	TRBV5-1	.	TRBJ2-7	ASSLDPGSYEQY
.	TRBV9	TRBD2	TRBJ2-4	ASSVDGLAGDLAKNIQY
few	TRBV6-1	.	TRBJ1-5	ASSEQGPAAGSQH
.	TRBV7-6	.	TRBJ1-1	ASSLASQLEAF
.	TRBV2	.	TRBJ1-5	ACNRVVGNQPQH
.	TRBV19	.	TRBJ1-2	ASSMLRSLGYT
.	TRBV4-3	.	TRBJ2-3	ASSQDLGTRTSTDTQY
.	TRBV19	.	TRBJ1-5	ASSINSLSNQPQH
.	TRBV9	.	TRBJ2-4	ASSVYGGMAKNIQY
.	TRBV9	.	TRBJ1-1	ASSVVGVGTEAF
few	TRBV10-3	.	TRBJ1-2	AISGQNYGYT
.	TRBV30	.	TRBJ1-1	AWTSPNTEAF
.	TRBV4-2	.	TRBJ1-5	ASSQVGGEHQPQH
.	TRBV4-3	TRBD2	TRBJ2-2	ASSQDMGLATGELF
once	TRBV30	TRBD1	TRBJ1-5	AWSAYRRDRDSNQPQH
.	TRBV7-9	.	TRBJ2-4	ASSSPLEATKNIQY
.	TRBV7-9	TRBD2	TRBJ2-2	ASSLVLAGFPGELF
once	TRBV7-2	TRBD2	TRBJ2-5	ASSLRGASWTSGQETQY
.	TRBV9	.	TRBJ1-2	ASSFGTTDGYT
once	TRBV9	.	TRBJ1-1	ASSVGQAQMNTEAF
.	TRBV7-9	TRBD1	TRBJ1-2	ASSPSGTEGFGYGYT
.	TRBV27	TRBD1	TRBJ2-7	ASSRTGTGVPYEQH
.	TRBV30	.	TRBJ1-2	AWSARRGNYGYT
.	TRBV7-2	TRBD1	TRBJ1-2	ASSRDRGDYGYT
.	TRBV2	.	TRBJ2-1	ASNEGGVRNEQF
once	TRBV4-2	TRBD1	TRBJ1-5	ASSHTDREDQPQH
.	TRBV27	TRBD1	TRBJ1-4	ASSYLLPGQGHEKLF
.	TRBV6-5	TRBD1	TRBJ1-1	ASSWGQGIPNGAF
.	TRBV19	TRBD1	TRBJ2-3	ASSANRGRTSTDTQY
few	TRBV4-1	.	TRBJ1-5	ASSQDLLNQPQH
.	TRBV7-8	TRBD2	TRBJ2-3	ASSLFLPERGGETDTQY
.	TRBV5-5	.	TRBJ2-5	ASSLSPPGIQETQY
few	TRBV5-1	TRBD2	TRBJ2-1	ASGLRDSGLAGGPRNEQF
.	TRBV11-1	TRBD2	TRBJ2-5	ASSLGPGGASVETQY